Given below is one TCR beta chain in context. This clonotype was recorded only once. Its cognate antigen has yet to be identified. A much larger clonotype is one base distant, so this may be a read error. Donors were a few dozen systemically healthy Caucasian individuals from Russia aged roughly 6 to 95 years. Roughly 10 milliliters of peripheral blood were collected from each donor into EDTA-treated Vacutainer tubes. Ficoll-Paque density-gradient centrifugation was used to isolate PBMCs, with at least 6 million per sample. Total RNA, at least 6 micrograms per sample, was extracted from PBMCs with Trizol reagent. For every donor, flow cytometry on a PBMC aliquot measured the percentage of naive CD45RAhigh/CD27high T cells. CDR1 and CDR2 are read off the germline V gene as SNHLY and FYNNEI. V gives up 1 base and J gives up 6 bases, and the segment between their germline ends measures 16 bases. The CDR3 covers 15 residues, taking in both the cysteine and the phenylalanine. Only the CDR3 DNA stays, 45 bases, in frame from base 1.

The library was made by 5' RACE. TCRdb shows the sequencer as Illumina HiSeq 2500. A second about 7 to 11 cycle PCR used a sample-barcoded 5' primer and a J-beta primer mix. Each TCR beta cDNA molecule received a unique molecular identifier from a template-switch 5' adaptor carrying 12 random nucleotides. Each sample yielded at least 3 million CDR3-containing paired-end reads. All of the RNA was converted into first-strand cDNA using the Mint cDNA synthesis kit, with a TRBC-specific oligonucleotide serving as the primer. Following uracil-DNA glycosylase treatment, all cDNA underwent a first 18-cycle PCR with the universal primers M1SS and BC2_uni_R. In the source study's methods: For normalization, 1 million high-quality reads, each with a distinct molecular identifier, were randomly selected from each sample. Reads sharing molecular identifiers were discarded rather than binned into consensus sequences. CDR3 identification, clonotype clustering and error correction used MiTCR with a Q25 quality threshold and the strictest error-elimination algorithm. A nonparametric unseen species model using Euler transformation provided a lower-bound estimate of total TCR beta diversity. TCRdb trimmed the raw reads at Q25, called clones with MiXCR and kept productive beta chains. Entries that share a CDR3 protein sequence are merged under the most common genes and DNA. The V and J calls reflect TCRdb's pipeline rather than the authors' work. The sample table holds hundreds of thousands of distinct CDR3 sequences, of which roughly 32% were seen once. The ten largest clones take up just over 15% of the sample.

The data belong to a study of blood T cells in healthy people across ages (dated by TCRdb to the mid-2010s). Regarding the study in general: In model experiments, roughly one uniquely barcoded TCR beta cDNA molecule per two T cells was captured by template switching. Age-related changes in TCR beta repertoire diversity were measured in the study by deep sequencing normalized with unique cDNA molecular identifiers. Donors of different ages were randomly distributed across sequencing lanes to avoid experimental bias. Using the same blood draw, the study looked at two additional independent replicas of 1 million unique cDNA reads for two donors, one aged 18 to 30 and the other aged 80 or older. The donors were divided into four age groups: young (average around 16 years), middle-aged (approximately 42), aged (62) and long-lived (82).

Broad study findings and their caveats: Observed TCR beta diversity per million T cells fell roughly linearly with age, and a significant reduction was already apparent by age roughly 40. There was a strong correlation between observed TCR beta diversity and the percentage of naive T cells measured by flow cytometry. Estimates of total diversity from one million sequenced T cells were regarded as lower bounds and underestimates. Because the CMV infection status of the donors was unknown, age-related changes in expanded clonotypes may potentially have been confounded. Compared with the aged group, more naive CD4+ T cells, fewer expanded clones and increased TCR diversity were shown by the long-lived group, suggesting age selection. Since profiling was done on bulk unsorted PBMCs, naive and antigen-experienced compartments could not be conclusively compared.

The chain couples TRBV2 to TRBJ2-7, and TRBD1 may be the D gene, going by 5 matching bases. The specimen was blood. This sequence originates from a woman older than 75 in good health. Donor details come from another sample of the same person, matched by shared clones. The nucleotides read TGTGCCAGCAGTGAAGGGGGCTCATCTCGGTGCGAGCAGTACTTC. Protein translation: CASSEGGSSRCEQYF.